Listed below are T cell receptor beta chains from one sample, sequenced in a study of T cell changes during pregnancy in multiple sclerosis. The repertoire was sequenced with immunoSEQ multiplex PCR; TCRdb's copy has only in-frame clones and lacks some. This repertoire shows about 83,000 clones, around 96% found once; its top ten account for around 1%. The material sequenced was peripheral blood, taken in the second trimester of pregnancy. The source is a female donor with multiple sclerosis, enrolled in a pregnancy study. Both conserved end residues are part of each CDR3. Each record gives: V gene, J gene, D gene, CDR3 DNA, CDR3 protein. D genes are given only for firm matches.

V gene: TRBV27
J gene: TRBJ1-1
D gene: -
CDR3 DNA: TGTGCCAGTAGGAGCGGAGGGAAGTCTGAAGCTTTCTTT
CDR3 protein: CASRSGGKSEAFF

V gene: TRBV6-4
J gene: TRBJ1-3
D gene: -
CDR3 DNA: TGTGCCAGCAGAGAGACAGCTGCCTCTGGAAACACCATATATTTT
CDR3 protein: CASRETAASGNTIYF

V gene: TRBV19
J gene: TRBJ2-5
D gene: -
CDR3 DNA: TGTGCCAGTAGTTTTACTCAAGAGACCCAGTACTTC
CDR3 protein: CASSFTQETQYF

V gene: TRBV28
J gene: TRBJ2-2
D gene: -
CDR3 DNA: TGTGCCAGCAGTTTAGGGACAAGGGAGCTGTTTTTT
CDR3 protein: CASSLGTRELFF

V gene: TRBV15
J gene: TRBJ1-5
D gene: -
CDR3 DNA: TGTGCCACCAGCATCGGGACAAGAAATCAGCCCCAGCATTTT
CDR3 protein: CATSIGTRNQPQHF

V gene: TRBV13
J gene: TRBJ1-4
D gene: TRBD1
CDR3 DNA: TGTGCCAGCAGCTTATCGGGACAGGGGTATGAAAAACTGTTTTTT
CDR3 protein: CASSLSGQGYEKLFF

V gene: TRBV6-1
J gene: TRBJ2-3
D gene: TRBD2
CDR3 DNA: TGTGCCAGCAGTGAATTTCGGACTAGCGGAACTAGCACAGATACGCAGTATTTT
CDR3 protein: CASSEFRTSGTSTDTQYF

V gene: TRBV12-5
J gene: TRBJ2-7
D gene: -
CDR3 DNA: TGTGCTAGTGGACTATACATCGAGCAGTACTTC
CDR3 protein: CASGLYIEQYF

V gene: TRBV6-5
J gene: TRBJ1-1
D gene: -
CDR3 DNA: TGTGCCAGCAGTTACTCTGGACAGCTGAACACTGAAGCTTTCTTT
CDR3 protein: CASSYSGQLNTEAFF

V gene: TRBV7-9
J gene: TRBJ2-3
D gene: -
CDR3 DNA: TGTGCCAGCAGCTCGGTAGCGGTCCGAGATACGCAGTATTTT
CDR3 protein: CASSSVAVRDTQYF

V gene: TRBV9
J gene: TRBJ2-7
D gene: TRBD2
CDR3 DNA: TGTGCCAGCAGCGCCTTAGGTAGCGGGAAGGGCGAGCAGTACTTC
CDR3 protein: CASSALGSGKGEQYF